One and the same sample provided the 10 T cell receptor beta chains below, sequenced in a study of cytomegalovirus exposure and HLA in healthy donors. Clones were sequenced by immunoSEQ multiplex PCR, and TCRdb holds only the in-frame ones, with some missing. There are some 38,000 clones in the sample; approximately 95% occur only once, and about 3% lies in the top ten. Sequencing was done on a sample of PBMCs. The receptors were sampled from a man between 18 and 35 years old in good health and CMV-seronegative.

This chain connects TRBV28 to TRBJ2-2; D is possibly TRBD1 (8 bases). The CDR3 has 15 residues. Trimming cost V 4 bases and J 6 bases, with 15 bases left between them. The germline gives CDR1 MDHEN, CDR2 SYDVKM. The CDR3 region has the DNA TGTGCCAGCAGTTCCGGAACAGGGGGGGCCGGGGAGCTGTTTTTT. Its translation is CASSSGTGGAGELFF. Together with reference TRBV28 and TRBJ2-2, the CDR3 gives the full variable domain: DVKVTQSSRYLVKRTGEKVFLECVQDMDHENMFWYRQDPGLGLRLIYFSYDVKMKEKGDIPEGYSVSREKKERFSLILESASTNQTSMYLCASSSGTGGAGELFFGEGSRLTVL.

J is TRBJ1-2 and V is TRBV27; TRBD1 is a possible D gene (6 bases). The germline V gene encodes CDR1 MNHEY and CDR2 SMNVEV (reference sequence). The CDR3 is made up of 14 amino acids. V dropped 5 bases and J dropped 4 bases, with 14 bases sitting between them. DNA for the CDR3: TGTGCCAGCAGTCCCAGGGGACCTGGCTATGGCTACACCTTC. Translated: CASSPRGPGYGYTF.

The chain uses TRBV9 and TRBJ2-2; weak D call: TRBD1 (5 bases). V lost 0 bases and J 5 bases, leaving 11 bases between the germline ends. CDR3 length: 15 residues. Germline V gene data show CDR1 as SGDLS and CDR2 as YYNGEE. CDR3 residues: CASSVEAGRTGELFF. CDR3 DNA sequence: TGTGCCAGCAGCGTAGAGGCAGGGCGGACCGGGGAGCTGTTTTTT.

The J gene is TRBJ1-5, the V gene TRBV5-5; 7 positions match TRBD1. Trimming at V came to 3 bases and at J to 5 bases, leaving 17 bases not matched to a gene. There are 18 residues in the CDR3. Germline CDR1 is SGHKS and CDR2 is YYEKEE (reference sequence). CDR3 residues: CASSSQLTGTVDYQPQHF. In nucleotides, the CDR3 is TGTGCCAGCAGCTCGCAGTTAACCGGGACAGTGGATTATCAGCCCCAGCATTTT.

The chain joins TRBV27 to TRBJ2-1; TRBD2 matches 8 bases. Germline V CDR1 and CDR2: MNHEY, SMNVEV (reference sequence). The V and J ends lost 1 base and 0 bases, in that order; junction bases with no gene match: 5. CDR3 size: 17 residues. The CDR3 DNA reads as TGTGCCAGCAGTTTATGGGCCGGGGGGGGCTCCTACAATGAGCAGTTCTTC. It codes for CASSLWAGGGSYNEQFF.

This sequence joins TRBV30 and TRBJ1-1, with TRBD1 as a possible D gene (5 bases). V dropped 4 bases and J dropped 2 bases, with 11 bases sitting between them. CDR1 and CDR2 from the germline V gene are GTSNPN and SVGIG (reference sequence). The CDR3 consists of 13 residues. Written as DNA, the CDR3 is TGTGCCTGGAAACGGGACTTCAACACTGAAGCTTTCTTT. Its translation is CAWKRDFNTEAFF.

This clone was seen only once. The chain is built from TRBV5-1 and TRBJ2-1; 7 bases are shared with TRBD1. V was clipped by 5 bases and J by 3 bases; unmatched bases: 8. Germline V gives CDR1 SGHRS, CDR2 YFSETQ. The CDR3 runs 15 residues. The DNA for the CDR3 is TGCGCCAGCAGTCGTGGACAGGCCAACTACAATGAGCAGTTCTTC. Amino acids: CASSRGQANYNEQFF.

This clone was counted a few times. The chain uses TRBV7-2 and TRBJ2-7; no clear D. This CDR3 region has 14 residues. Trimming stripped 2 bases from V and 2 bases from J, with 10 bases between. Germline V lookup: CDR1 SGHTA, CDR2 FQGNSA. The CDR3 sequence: CASSLRPSTYEQYF. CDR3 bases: TGTGCCAGCAGCTTACGGCCTAGTACCTACGAGCAGTACTTC.

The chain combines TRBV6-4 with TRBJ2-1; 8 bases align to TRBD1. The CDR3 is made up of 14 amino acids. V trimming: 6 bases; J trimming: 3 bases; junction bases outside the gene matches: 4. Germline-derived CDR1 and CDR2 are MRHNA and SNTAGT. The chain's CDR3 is CASSPGQDYNEQFF. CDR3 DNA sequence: TGTGCCAGCAGCCCGGGACAGGACTACAATGAGCAGTTCTTC.

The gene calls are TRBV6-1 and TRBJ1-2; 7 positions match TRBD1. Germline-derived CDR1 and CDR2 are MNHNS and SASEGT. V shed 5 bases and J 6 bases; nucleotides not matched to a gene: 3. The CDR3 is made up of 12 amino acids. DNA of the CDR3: TGTGCCAGCAGTCCAACAGGGGATGGCTACACCTTC. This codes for CASSPTGDGYTF.